This T cell receptor beta chain derives from a study of blood T cells in healthy people across ages. A J-beta primer mix and a sample-barcoded 5' primer were used in a second PCR of about 7 to 12 cycles. TCRdb re-analysed the 5' RACE reads in MiXCR, keeping a single row per CDR3 protein. Altogether approximately 1,700,000 distinct CDR3 sequences are present, around 40% being singletons, with the ten largest covering about 23%. Trimming stripped 0 bases from V and 3 bases from J, with 15 bases between. The germline CDR1 and CDR2 sequences are LGHDT and YNNKEL (reference sequence). The CDR3 is made up of 16 amino acids.

The sequenced material came from blood. The chain recombines TRBV3-1 with TRBJ2-7; unclear D gene. The sequence derives from a human donor in good health. The CDR3 DNA follows: TGTGCCAGCAGCCAAGATTTGGGGTCACCTCTCTACGAGCAGTACTTC. Translation gives CASSQDLGSPLYEQYF.